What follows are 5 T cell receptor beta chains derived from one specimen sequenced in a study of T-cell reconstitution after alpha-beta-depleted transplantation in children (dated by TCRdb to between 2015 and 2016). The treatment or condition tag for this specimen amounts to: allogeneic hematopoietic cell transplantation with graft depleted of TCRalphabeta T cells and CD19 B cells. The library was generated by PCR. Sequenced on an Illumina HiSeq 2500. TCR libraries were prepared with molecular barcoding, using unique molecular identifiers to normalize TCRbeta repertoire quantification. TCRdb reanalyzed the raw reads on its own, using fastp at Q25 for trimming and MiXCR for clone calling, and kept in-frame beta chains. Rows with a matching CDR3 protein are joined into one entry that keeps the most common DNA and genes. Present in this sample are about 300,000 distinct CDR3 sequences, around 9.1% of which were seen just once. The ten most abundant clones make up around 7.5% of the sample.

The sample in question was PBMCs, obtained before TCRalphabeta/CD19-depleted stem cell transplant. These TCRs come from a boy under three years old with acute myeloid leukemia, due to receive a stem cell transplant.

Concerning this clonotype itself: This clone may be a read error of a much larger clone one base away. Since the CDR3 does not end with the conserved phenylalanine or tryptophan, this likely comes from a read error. The CDR3 DNA follows: TGTGCCAGCAGTTTACGGGACGGCGGCAGAGGCGTCTCCTACGAGCAGTACATC. It encodes CASSLRDGGRGVSYEQYI. The chain has TRBV28 and TRBJ2-7; D possibly matches TRBD1 or TRBD2 (5 bases each). Trimming took 2 bases from V and 0 from J, leaving 20 bases between them. Germline lookup yields CDR1 MDHEN and CDR2 SYDVKM. The CDR3 runs 18 residues.

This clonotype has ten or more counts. CDR3: CAISGQTETQYF. CDR3 nucleotide sequence: TGTGCCATCAGTGGACAGACAGAGACCCAGTACTTC. The V gene is TRBV10-3, the J gene TRBJ2-5, with a tentative D call TRBD1 (5 bases). Germline V CDR1 and CDR2: ENHRY, SYGVKD. The germline V and J ends were trimmed by 4 bases and 4 bases, with 7 bases remaining between them. This CDR3 region has 12 residues.

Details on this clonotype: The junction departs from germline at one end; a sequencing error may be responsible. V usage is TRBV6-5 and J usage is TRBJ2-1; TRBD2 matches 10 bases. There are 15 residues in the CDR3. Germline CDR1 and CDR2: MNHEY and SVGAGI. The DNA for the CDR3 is TGTGCCAGCAGCTTACTAGCGGGGATCTACAAAGAGCAGTTCTTC. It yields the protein CASSLLAGIYKEQFF.

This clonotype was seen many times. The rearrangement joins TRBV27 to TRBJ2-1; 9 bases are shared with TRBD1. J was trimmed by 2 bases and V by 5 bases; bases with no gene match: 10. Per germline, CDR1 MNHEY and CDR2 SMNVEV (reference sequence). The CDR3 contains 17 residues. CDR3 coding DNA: TGTGCCAGCAGTATTTTAGGGGGACAGGGTGCCTACAATGAGCAGTTCTTC. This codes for CASSILGGQGAYNEQFF.

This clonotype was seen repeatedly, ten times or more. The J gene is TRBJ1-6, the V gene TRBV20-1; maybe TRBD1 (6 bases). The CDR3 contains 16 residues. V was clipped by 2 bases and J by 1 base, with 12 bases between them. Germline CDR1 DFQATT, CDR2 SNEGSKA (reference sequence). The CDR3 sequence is CSARSNRDSYNSPLHF. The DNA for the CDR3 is TGCAGTGCTAGATCAAACAGGGATTCCTATAATTCACCCCTCCACTTT.